What follows are 20 T cell receptor beta chains derived from one specimen sequenced in a study of T cell clusters in autoimmune cytopenias. TRB rearrangements were amplified by touch-down multiplex PCR with mixed TRB-A/B primers. Following a re-call of the multiplex PCR reads, TCRdb has one entry per CDR3 protein and lacks DNA. Recorded for this sample: more than 7,000 distinct CDR3 sequences. Each sample's input was 250 to 300 ng genomic DNA, 40,000 or so genome equivalents. Sequencing was done on a sample of peripheral blood. These receptors originate from a human donor with an autoimmune cytopenia or autoimmune hepatitis (not recorded which).

The CDR3 protein is CASSILNTEAFF. The chain employs TRBV19 and TRBJ1-1. The germline gives CDR1 LNHDA, CDR2 SQIVND (reference sequence). This CDR3 region has 12 residues.

The V gene is TRBV6-2 or TRBV6-3, the J gene TRBJ2-1; the D call of TRBD2 rests on TCRdb alone, since no DNA is present to check it. Germline CDR1 is MNHEY and CDR2 is SVGEGT. The CDR3 has 14 residues. The CDR3: CASSYGSLGNEQFF.

By frequency, this clonotype registers medium-sized. This chain joins TRBV27 and TRBJ2-7; TCRdb calls TRBD2, which cannot be checked without DNA. The CDR3 contains 12 residues. CDR1 is MNHEY and CDR2 is SMNVEV in the germline V gene (reference sequence). The CDR3 sequence is CATKAGKREQYF.

The rearrangement links TRBV6-5 to TRBJ1-5; TCRdb names TRBD1, which stays unverified in the absence of DNA. Germline CDR1 and CDR2: MNHEY and SVGAGI. This CDR3 has 14 amino acids. The CDR3 protein is CASSRPGGVQPQHF.

The V and J genes are TRBV7-9 and TRBJ1-1; TCRdb's D call, TRBD1, is unchecked because there is no DNA. There are 13 residues in the CDR3. CDR1 and CDR2 from the germline V gene are SEHNR and FQNEAQ (reference sequence). CDR3 sequence: CASEQGMNTEAFF.

The chain joins TRBV5-4 to TRBJ1-1; TCRdb proposes TRBD1, but this gene call is untestable without DNA. From germline, CDR1 is SGHNT and CDR2 YYREEE (reference sequence). This CDR3 contains 15 residues. CDR3 sequence reads: CASSPGPTANTEAFF. Full variable domain (outside the CDR3, taken from reference TRBV5-4 and TRBJ1-1): ETGVTQSPTHLIKTRGQQVTLRCSSQSGHNTVSWYQQALGQGPQFIFQYYREEENGRGNFPPRFSGLQFPNYSSELNVNALELDDSALYLCASSPGPTANTEAFFGQGTRLTVV.

The chain links TRBV5-6 to TRBJ1-6; TCRdb's D call of TRBD1 is untestable without DNA. CDR1 is SGHDT, CDR2 YYEEEE, per germline. This CDR3 region has 14 residues. CDR3 amino acids: CASSFSGAGSPLHF.

In terms of frequency, this clonotype is medium-sized. This chain connects TRBV10-3 to TRBJ2-2. The germline V gene encodes CDR1 ENHRY and CDR2 SYGVKD. This CDR3 spans 13 amino acids. The CDR3: CAISEPYTGELFF.

The CDR3 reads CASSLADSTYGYTF. This chain links TRBV18 with TRBJ1-2. The CDR3 loop spans 14 amino acids. Per the germline V gene, CDR1 is KGHSH and CDR2 is LQKENI.

This clonotype is identified as medium-sized from frequency. The chain links TRBV19 to TRBJ1-5; TCRdb's D call, TRBD1, is unchecked because there is no DNA. CDR1 is LNHDA and CDR2 is SQIVND in the germline V gene (reference sequence). The CDR3 is made up of 15 amino acids. Here the CDR3 reads CASVLVGGTNQPQHF.

The rearrangement uses TRBV30 and TRBJ1-3. Germline CDR1 is GTSNPN and CDR2 is SVGIG (reference sequence). CDR3 length: 11 residues. The CDR3 is CAWASGNTIYF.

This chain connects TRBV20-1 to TRBJ2-5; TCRdb reports TRBD1, a call that lacks DNA to check it against. The germline CDR1 and CDR2 sequences are DFQATT and SNEGSKA (reference sequence). The CDR3 spans 15 residues. The CDR3: CSARDAGTEQETQYF.

The chain couples TRBV18 to TRBJ2-3. From germline, CDR1 is KGHSH and CDR2 LQKENI. CDR3 length: 16 amino acids. CDR3 amino acids: CASSPFGATGTDTQYF.

The chain has TRBV12-3 or TRBV12-4 and TRBJ1-3; TCRdb's D gene call, TRBD1, goes unchecked for lack of DNA. The CDR3 has 17 amino acids. CDR3 sequence: CASSLVTGATSGNTIHF.

Frequency places this clonotype as medium-sized. The chain uses TRBV29-1 and TRBJ1-4; without DNA, the TCRdb call of TRBD1 cannot be checked. Germline CDR1 is SQVTM and CDR2 is ANQGSEA. CDR3 length equals 15 residues. The CDR3 loop is CSGSTPADGNEKLFF.

This clonotype is called large based on its frequency. J is TRBJ2-3 and V is TRBV18; the D gene TCRdb calls, TRBD2, cannot be checked with no DNA. The CDR3 runs to 14 residues. The germline V gene has CDR1 KGHSH and CDR2 LQKENI. This chain's CDR3 is CASSLSRFTDTQYF.

The V and J genes are TRBV7-9 and TRBJ2-1. The CDR3 extends over 11 amino acids. Germline V gives CDR1 SEHNR, CDR2 FQNEAQ (reference sequence). Here the CDR3 reads CASSFANEQFF.

This clonotype is labeled medium-sized based on frequency. The chain uses TRBV27 and TRBJ2-3; with no DNA, the TCRdb D assignment of TRBD2 cannot be verified. In germline, CDR1 is MNHEY, CDR2 SMNVEV (reference sequence). This CDR3 has 16 amino acids. The CDR3 spells CASSLSRLAGPDTQYF.

The gene calls are TRBV18 and TRBJ2-7; TCRdb designates TRBD1, a call that cannot be tested without DNA. In germline, CDR1 is KGHSH, CDR2 LQKENI. The CDR3 consists of 13 residues. The CDR3: CASSPRPQSEQYF.

The chain employs TRBV27 and TRBJ2-1; absent DNA, TCRdb's TRBD2 call cannot be checked. Germline lookup yields CDR1 MNHEY and CDR2 SMNVEV (reference sequence). This CDR3 region has 15 residues. CDR3: CASSLIAGGPGEQFF.